The 19 T cell receptor beta chains in this list originate from one sample, sequenced in a study of persistence of HIV-infected CD4 T cells. No cognate antigen is known for these TCRs. This was the immunoSEQ version 4 assay in survey mode. Assay: immunoSEQ multiplex PCR; the TCRdb copy retains only in-frame clones and omits some. The sample yields fewer than 45,000 clones, 88% seen once. Anti-CD3/anti-CD28 beads served as a nonspecific positive control stimulus. CD4+ T cells upregulating both CD40 ligand and CD69 were sorted as responding cells. Sequencing was performed on CD4+ T cells sorted from PBMCs after roughly 18-hour stimulation, taken from a patient who received antiretroviral therapy. Receptors were obtained from an adult woman with HIV who was CMV-seropositive.

The sample holds one count of this clone. The chain uses TRBV6-5 and TRBJ1-1; maybe TRBD1 (5 bases). This CDR3 contains 14 residues. Trimming pared 4 bases from V and 1 base from J, leaving 10 bases between. The germline V gene encodes CDR1 MNHEY and CDR2 SVGAGI. The CDR3 nucleotides are TGTGCCAGCAGTTTTTCGGGGGGGAACACTGAAGCTTTCTTT. Translation gives CASSFSGGNTEAFF.

J is TRBJ1-5 and V is TRBV6-5; D is undetermined. Germline V gene lookup returns CDR1 MNHEY and CDR2 SVGAGI. This CDR3 has 13 residues. V lost 6 bases, J lost 2 bases, and 8 bases lay in between. The CDR3 is CASRGDGNQPQHF. In DNA, the CDR3 is TGTGCCAGCAGGGGCGACGGCAATCAGCCCCAGCATTTT.

The V and J genes are TRBV12-3 or TRBV12-4 and TRBJ2-2; no definite D call. Between the trimmed V and J ends, which lost 3 bases and 6 bases, there was a span of 2 bases. The length of the CDR3 is 11 residues. The CDR3 reads CASSFPGELFF. The DNA of the CDR3 is TGTGCCAGCAGTTTCCCCGGGGAGCTGTTTTTT.

V and J are TRBV7-2 and TRBJ2-7, with 7 nucleotides matching TRBD1. V was pared by 5 bases and J by 7 bases, with 14 bases of the junction left unmatched. The germline V gene encodes CDR1 SGHTA and CDR2 FQGNSA. The CDR3 sequence is 15 residues long. The CDR3 DNA follows: TGTGCCAGCAGCCTCCACGGACAGGTCGGAACTGAGCAGTACGTC. It codes for CASSLHGQVGTEQYV.

DNA for the CDR3: TGTGCCAGCGGAAACAGGGGGCAAATCCCGGAAAAACTGTTTTTT. It codes for CASGNRGQIPEKLFF. The V gene is TRBV27, the J gene TRBJ1-4, with 9 bases fitting TRBD1. Germline V lookup: CDR1 MNHEY, CDR2 SMNVEV (reference sequence). The CDR3 length is 15 residues. J was trimmed by 8 bases and V by 8 bases; bases with no gene match: 12. The full variable domain, rest sourced from reference TRBV27 and TRBJ1-4, is EAQVTQNPRYLITVTGKKLTVTCSQNMNHEYMSWYRQDPGLGLRQIYYSMNVEVTDKGDVPEGYKVSRKEKRNFPLILESPSPNQTSLYFCASGNRGQIPEKLFFGSGTQLSVL.

The chain uses TRBV7-9 and TRBJ2-3; 7 nucleotides line up with TRBD2. Trimming cost V 11 bases and J 2 bases; bases outside gene matches: 10. This CDR3 spans 14 amino acids. Germline V lookup: CDR1 SEHNR, CDR2 FQNEAQ (reference sequence). In nucleotides, the CDR3 is TGTGCCGCCGGGGCTAGCGGAAACACAGATACGCAGTATTTT. Its translation: CAAGASGNTDTQYF.

The J gene is TRBJ1-1, the V gene TRBV2; D not resolved. V was clipped by 2 bases and J by 5 bases, with 6 bases between them. The CDR3 covers 12 residues. Germline CDR1 is SNHLY and CDR2 is FYNNEI. The CDR3 here is CASSERWTEAFF. DNA for the CDR3: TGTGCCAGCAGTGAACGCTGGACTGAAGCTTTCTTT.

The genes are TRBV27 and TRBJ1-6, with 7 bases identical to TRBD1. V dropped 6 bases and J dropped 7; count of bases not matched to a gene: 0. The CDR3 runs to 12 residues. CDR1 is MNHEY, CDR2 SMNVEV, per germline (reference sequence). CDR3 loop: CASRTGNSPLHF. The CDR3 DNA follows: TGTGCCAGCAGGACAGGGAATTCACCCCTCCACTTT.

The V call is TRBV7-3, the J call TRBJ1-2; D remains ambiguous. The CDR3 consists of 13 residues. Looked up from germline, CDR1 is SGHTA and CDR2 is FQGTGA. Deletions cut 3 bases from V and 8 bases from J, with 13 bases between. CDR3 bases: TGTGCCAGCAGCTTCGGGATGTTAGGGGGCTACACCTTC. Amino acids: CASSFGMLGGYTF.

This sequence joins TRBV3-1 (or the pseudogene TRBV3-2) and TRBJ1-1; a possible D gene is TRBD1 (5 bases). CDR3 length equals 15 residues. Germline values: CDR1 LGHDT, CDR2 YNNKEL (reference sequence). V lost 4 bases to trimming and J lost 1 base, with 13 bases between them. The CDR3 DNA reads TGTGCCAGCAGCCCGCCGGGGGGTTGGAACACTGAAGCTTTCTTT. This gives the protein CASSPPGGWNTEAFF.

This clone occurred once. The CDR3 region is CAWSVDRTSGYTF. For the CDR3, the DNA is TGTGCCTGGAGTGTGGACAGGACGTCTGGCTACACCTTC. The chain combines TRBV30 with TRBJ1-2; 7 nucleotides match TRBD1. The trim removed 0 bases at V and 7 bases at J, leaving 5 bases unmatched. The germline CDR1 and CDR2 sequences are GTSNPN and SVGIG (reference sequence). This CDR3 has 13 amino acids.

The rearrangement joins TRBV15 to TRBJ2-1, with D perhaps TRBD1 or TRBD2 (5 bases each). This CDR3 spans 14 amino acids. Germline loops: CDR1 LNHNV, CDR2 YYDKDF (reference sequence). V lost 1 base and J lost 10, with 14 bases in between. The CDR3 nucleotides are TGTGCCACCAGCAGAGGGGACGGGTCACGCGAGCAGTTCTTC. This encodes CATSRGDGSREQFF. The full variable domain, with the rest looked up from reference TRBV15 and TRBJ2-1, is DAMVIQNPRYQVTQFGKPVTLSCSQTLNHNVMYWYQQKSSQAPKLLFHYYDKDFNNEADTPDNFQSRRPNTSFCFLDIRSPGLGDTAMYLCATSRGDGSREQFFGPGTRLTVL.

This clone was detected a few times. The V gene is TRBV6-5, the J gene TRBJ2-2, with D tentatively TRBD1 (6 bases). The CDR3 spans 13 residues. V lost 10 bases and J 2 bases, leaving 11 bases between the germline ends. Germline assignment: CDR1 MNHEY and CDR2 SVGAGI. CDR3 sequence (DNA): TGTGCCACTAAGGACAGTAACACCGGGGAGCTGTTTTTT. This codes for CATKDSNTGELFF.

The CDR3 loop reads CASSLGPRDRNEQYF. The CDR3 nucleotides read TGTGCCAGCTCACTCGGGCCCAGGGACCGCAACGAGCAGTACTTC. The genes are TRBV18 and TRBJ2-7; the D gene could be TRBD1 or TRBD2 (5 bases each). Trimming took 4 bases from V and 5 from J, leaving 18 bases between them. CDR3 length: 15 amino acids. Germline CDR1 KGHSH, CDR2 LQKENI. Complete variable domain (other parts from reference TRBV18 and TRBJ2-7): NAGVMQNPRHLVRRRGQEARLRCSPMKGHSHVYWYRQLPEEGLKFMVYLQKENIIDESGMPKERFSAEFPKEGPSILRIQQVVRGDSAAYFCASSLGPRDRNEQYFGPGTRLTVT.

The chain combines TRBV6-5 with TRBJ1-2; 12 bases map to TRBD1. After removal of 2 bases from V and 4 bases from J, the junction contained 2 bases not matched to a gene. Germline values: CDR1 MNHEY, CDR2 SVGAGI. CDR3 size: 15 residues. CDR3 sequence reads: CASSYGTGGSYGYTF. The CDR3 coding sequence is TGTGCCAGCAGTTACGGGACAGGGGGCTCCTATGGCTACACCTTC.

A single count supports this clone. The rearrangement joins TRBV19 to TRBJ2-2; tentative D call: TRBD1 (5 bases). Trimming stripped 5 bases from V and 0 bases from J, with 10 bases between. Per the germline V gene, CDR1 is LNHDA and CDR2 is SQIVND (reference sequence). The CDR3 totals 15 residues. CDR3 DNA: TGTGCCAGTAGTGTACAGGTTGCGAACACCGGGGAGCTGTTTTTT. It yields the protein CASSVQVANTGELFF.

J is TRBJ2-3 and V is TRBV5-1, with 8 bases aligning to TRBD2. Germline trimming cut 0 bases from V and 2 bases from J; bases unmatched to any gene: 2. The germline V gene encodes CDR1 SGHRS and CDR2 YFSETQ. CDR3 length: 15 residues. In DNA, the CDR3 is TGCGCCAGCAGCTTGGTAGCGGGGAACACAGATACGCAGTATTTT. It codes for CASSLVAGNTDTQYF.

This chain connects TRBV10-3 to TRBJ2-3; 11 bases fit TRBD2. The length of the CDR3 is 14 residues. Per the germline V gene, CDR1 is ENHRY and CDR2 is SYGVKD. With V trimmed by 7 bases and J by 6 bases, 6 bases remained unmatched. The CDR3 nucleotides read TGTGCCATCAATTTAGCGGGGGGGTCGGATACGCAGTATTTT. Its translation is CAINLAGGSDTQYF.

This chain connects TRBV11-2 to TRBJ2-1, with TRBD2 matching 7 bases. CDR3 length equals 16 residues. Trimming at V came to 4 bases and at J to 2 bases, leaving 8 bases not matched to a gene. Looked up from germline, CDR1 is SGHAT and CDR2 is FQNNGV. CDR3 loop: CASSSVSGDPYNEQFF. CDR3 in DNA: TGTGCCAGCAGCTCCGTAAGCGGGGACCCCTACAATGAGCAGTTCTTC.